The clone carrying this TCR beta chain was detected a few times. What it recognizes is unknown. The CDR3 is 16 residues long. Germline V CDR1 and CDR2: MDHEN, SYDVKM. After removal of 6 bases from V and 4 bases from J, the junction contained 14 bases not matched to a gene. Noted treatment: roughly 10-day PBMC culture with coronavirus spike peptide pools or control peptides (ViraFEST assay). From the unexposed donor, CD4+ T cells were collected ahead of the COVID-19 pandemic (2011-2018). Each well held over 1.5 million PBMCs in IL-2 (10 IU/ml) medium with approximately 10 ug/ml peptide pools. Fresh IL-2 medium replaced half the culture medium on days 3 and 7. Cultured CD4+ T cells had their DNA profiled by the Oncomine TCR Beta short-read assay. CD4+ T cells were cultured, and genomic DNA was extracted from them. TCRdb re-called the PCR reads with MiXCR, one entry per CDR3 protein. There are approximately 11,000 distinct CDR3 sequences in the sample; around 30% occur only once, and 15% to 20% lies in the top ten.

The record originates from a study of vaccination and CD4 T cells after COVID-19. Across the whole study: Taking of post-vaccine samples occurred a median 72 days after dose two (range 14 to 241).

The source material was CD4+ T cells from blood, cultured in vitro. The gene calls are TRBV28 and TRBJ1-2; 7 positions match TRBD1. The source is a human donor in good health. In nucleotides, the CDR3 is TGTGCCAGCAGCCGGGCCCAGGCAGGGGGTGGCTATGGCTACACCTTC. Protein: CASSRAQAGGGYGYTF.